The clone carrying this T cell receptor (beta chain) showed up just a few times. Its target is not known. Germline CDR1 reads DFQATT; CDR2 reads SNEGSKA (reference sequence). The CDR3 length is 14 residues. This sample was included in a study of blood T cells in healthy people across ages. Findings of the study overall: In long-lived donors, naive CD4+ cell counts and diversity exceeded those of aged donors. Roughly linearly, TCR beta diversity per million T cells fell as age increased. Diversity was estimated from one million T cells, and these estimates were considered underestimates.

Through a sample-barcoded 5' primer and a J-beta primer mix, a second PCR was run for about 7 to 12 cycles. Every cDNA was tagged by a template-switch adaptor with 12 random nucleotides. TCRdb used MiXCR to reprocess the 5' RACE reads, holding one entry per CDR3 protein. The sample carries approximately 730,000 distinct CDR3 sequences, roughly 45% recorded once. The chain joins TRBV20-1 to TRBJ2-7; D possibly uses TRBD1 or TRBD2 (7 bases each). Judging by the DNA end, TRBJ2-5 fits better; the J call may be wrong. The receptor was derived from a woman aged 55-70 years in good health. The sequenced material came from blood. The CDR3: CSYRGGSRRETQYF. The CDR3 DNA reads as TGCAGCTACAGGGGAGGGAGCAGGAGAGAGACCCAGTACTTC.